This T cell receptor beta chain was observed in a study of CD8+CD57+ T cells in acquired aplastic anemia. Whole-study context: An average of roughly 3 ug of DNA was obtained from sorted CD4+ and CD8+ cells.

Genomic DNA was employed as the template in profiling TCR beta VDJ and CDR3. TCRdb reprocessed the reads with MiXCR, giving one entry per CDR3 protein. The sample carries 150,000 to 200,000 distinct CDR3 sequences, 55% to 70% recorded once. Trimming took 2 bases from V and 7 from J, leaving 11 bases between them. The CDR3 is made up of 13 amino acids. Germline V gene sequence: CDR1 KGHDR, CDR2 SFDVKD. Sequencing was carried out using sorted CD4+, CD8+, or CD8+CD57+ T cells (not recorded which) from PBMCs. The sequence derives from a human donor with severe aplastic anemia or a healthy control (not recorded which). This chain connects TRBV24-1 to TRBJ2-7; unclear D gene. The CDR3 sequence: CATSDSRLAEQYF. As DNA, the CDR3 is TGTGCCACCAGTGATTCCAGGCTTGCGGAGCAGTACTTC.